This TCR beta chain is from a study of T cell responses to AZD1222 COVID-19 vaccine. The assay was immunoSEQ multiplex PCR, and TCRdb's table has in-frame clones only and misses some. The sample carries approximately 74,000 clones, around four fifths recorded once. V shed 4 bases and J shed 6 bases, with 13 bases lying between them. Germline V gives CDR1 SQVTM, CDR2 ANQGSEA. The CDR3 has 12 amino acids. The chain has TRBV29-1 and TRBJ2-7; D unresolved. Source: peripheral blood, taken 28 days after the second AZD1222 dose. The receptor's source is an adult who received the AZD1222 COVID-19 vaccine. For the CDR3, the DNA is TGCAGCGTTGGCTGGGGTATTTCCGAGCAGTACTTC. Protein product: CSVGWGISEQYF.